This is a list of T cell receptor beta chains from one sample in a study of shared clonotypes between healthy human individuals. Profiled with immunoSEQ multiplex PCR; TCRdb holds only in-frame clones, not every one. The data contain about 600,000 clones, more than 95% of them singletons. Sequencing used naive CD4+ T cells sorted from blood. The receptors here all came from a woman aged 25-40 years in good health. CDR3s include the opening cysteine and the closing phenylalanine or tryptophan. The order of the fields is D gene, clone size, J gene, V gene, CDR3 protein, CDR3 DNA. A D gene is named only where the DNA matches it firmly. Clone size appears in some rows only: once, few, many, or a class for an expanded clone.

D gene: TRBD1
clone size: .
J gene: TRBJ2-3
V gene: TRBV5-1
CDR3 protein: CASSWGDRVWSDTQYF
CDR3 DNA: TGCGCCAGCAGCTGGGGCGACAGGGTTTGGTCAGATACGCAGTATTTT

D gene: TRBD2
clone size: .
J gene: TRBJ2-2
V gene: TRBV7-2
CDR3 protein: CASSSGVAGVWTGELFF
CDR3 DNA: TGTGCCAGCAGCTCGGGGGTGGCGGGAGTATGGACCGGGGAGCTGTTTTTT

D gene: .
clone size: .
J gene: TRBJ2-5
V gene: TRBV9
CDR3 protein: CASSVGPGPETQYF
CDR3 DNA: TGTGCCAGCAGCGTAGGTCCGGGCCCAGAGACCCAGTACTTC

D gene: .
clone size: .
J gene: TRBJ2-1
V gene: TRBV4-2
CDR3 protein: CASSQDVYNEQFF
CDR3 DNA: TGTGCCAGCAGCCAAGATGTATACAATGAGCAGTTCTTC

D gene: .
clone size: .
J gene: TRBJ1-2
V gene: TRBV19
CDR3 protein: CASRPPRDLAGYTF
CDR3 DNA: TGTGCCAGTAGACCCCCCAGGGATCTGGCTGGCTACACCTTC

D gene: .
clone size: few
J gene: TRBJ1-1
V gene: TRBV5-1
CDR3 protein: CASHGWDTEAFF
CDR3 DNA: TGCGCCAGCCATGGGTGGGACACTGAAGCTTTCTTT

D gene: TRBD1
clone size: .
J gene: TRBJ1-1
V gene: TRBV29-1
CDR3 protein: CSSRDSGTGNTEAFF
CDR3 DNA: TGCAGCTCCCGGGACTCCGGGACAGGGAACACTGAAGCTTTCTTT

D gene: TRBD2
clone size: once
J gene: TRBJ2-7
V gene: TRBV9
CDR3 protein: CASSVDGRSLEQYF
CDR3 DNA: TGTGCCAGCAGCGTAGACGGGAGGAGTCTCGAGCAGTACTTC

D gene: .
clone size: .
J gene: TRBJ2-6
V gene: TRBV2
CDR3 protein: CASRRTSGANVLTF
CDR3 DNA: TGTGCCAGCAGGAGGACGAGTGGGGCCAACGTCCTGACTTTC

D gene: TRBD1
clone size: .
J gene: TRBJ1-3
V gene: TRBV28
CDR3 protein: CASSSYLRDGTARRNTIYF
CDR3 DNA: TGTGCCAGCAGTTCCTACCTCAGGGATGGGACAGCAAGAAGAAACACCATATATTTT

D gene: .
clone size: .
J gene: TRBJ1-1
V gene: TRBV28
CDR3 protein: CASSVPQGPGTEAFF
CDR3 DNA: TGTGCCAGCAGTGTCCCACAGGGACCGGGCACTGAAGCTTTCTTT

D gene: TRBD1
clone size: .
J gene: TRBJ1-4
V gene: TRBV28
CDR3 protein: CASSLRGLGNEKLFF
CDR3 DNA: TGTGCCAGCAGTTTGAGGGGGCTTGGTAATGAAAAACTGTTTTTT

D gene: TRBD2
clone size: .
J gene: TRBJ2-3
V gene: TRBV5-1
CDR3 protein: CASSLLTSGSTDTQYF
CDR3 DNA: TGCGCCAGCAGCTTGCTGACTAGCGGGAGCACAGATACGCAGTATTTT

D gene: .
clone size: .
J gene: TRBJ1-1
V gene: TRBV10-1
CDR3 protein: CASSESTRGRLNTEAFF
CDR3 DNA: TGCGCCAGCAGTGAGTCGACTAGGGGCAGGCTGAACACTGAAGCTTTCTTT

D gene: .
clone size: .
J gene: TRBJ1-3
V gene: TRBV6-1
CDR3 protein: CASSEQGLGNTIYF
CDR3 DNA: TGTGCCAGCAGTGAACAGGGTCTCGGAAACACCATATATTTT

D gene: TRBD1
clone size: .
J gene: TRBJ1-6
V gene: TRBV18
CDR3 protein: CASSLDRANSPLHF
CDR3 DNA: TGTGCCAGCTCCCTTGACAGGGCTAATTCACCCCTCCACTTT

D gene: .
clone size: few
J gene: TRBJ2-7
V gene: TRBV29-1
CDR3 protein: CSVVSDEQYF
CDR3 DNA: TGCAGCGTTGTCAGCGACGAGCAGTACTTC

D gene: TRBD2
clone size: .
J gene: TRBJ2-1
V gene: TRBV4-1
CDR3 protein: CASRAVAGTRYNEQFF
CDR3 DNA: TGCGCCAGCAGAGCCGTAGCGGGGACTAGGTACAATGAGCAGTTCTTC

D gene: .
clone size: .
J gene: TRBJ1-1
V gene: TRBV6-5
CDR3 protein: CASSYVGVDTEAFF
CDR3 DNA: TGTGCCAGCAGTTACGTGGGGGTCGACACTGAAGCTTTCTTT

D gene: TRBD1
clone size: once
J gene: TRBJ1-5
V gene: TRBV9
CDR3 protein: CASSETGDENQPQHF
CDR3 DNA: TGTGCCAGCAGCGAAACAGGGGACGAGAATCAGCCCCAGCATTTT

D gene: .
clone size: .
J gene: TRBJ1-1
V gene: TRBV11-2
CDR3 protein: CASRTWASGAEAFF
CDR3 DNA: TGTGCCAGCCGGACCTGGGCCTCGGGGGCTGAAGCTTTCTTT

D gene: .
clone size: .
J gene: TRBJ2-7
V gene: TRBV15
CDR3 protein: CATSRRSSYEQYF
CDR3 DNA: TGTGCCACCAGCAGACGCTCTAGCTACGAGCAGTACTTC

D gene: TRBD2
clone size: .
J gene: TRBJ2-7
V gene: TRBV28
CDR3 protein: CASSPSGWTRTYEQYF
CDR3 DNA: TGTGCCAGCTCGCCCTCGGGTTGGACTAGGACTTACGAGCAGTACTTC

D gene: .
clone size: .
J gene: TRBJ1-4
V gene: TRBV15
CDR3 protein: CAASSRLGRSSEKLFF
CDR3 DNA: TGTGCCGCCAGCAGCCGCTTGGGACGGAGTTCTGAAAAACTGTTTTTT

D gene: TRBD2
clone size: .
J gene: TRBJ2-7
V gene: TRBV28
CDR3 protein: CASSLQGGNYEQYF
CDR3 DNA: TGTGCCAGCAGTTTACAGGGAGGGAACTACGAGCAGTACTTC

D gene: .
clone size: .
J gene: TRBJ1-2
V gene: TRBV28
CDR3 protein: CASSLYAGLYGYTF
CDR3 DNA: TGTGCCAGCAGTTTGTACGCAGGACTTTATGGCTACACCTTC

D gene: .
clone size: .
J gene: TRBJ2-7
V gene: TRBV10-3
CDR3 protein: CAISEGGTGYEQYF
CDR3 DNA: TGTGCCATCAGTGAGGGAGGGACCGGATACGAGCAGTACTTC

D gene: .
clone size: .
J gene: TRBJ2-7
V gene: TRBV2
CDR3 protein: CASSEAGGPYEQYF
CDR3 DNA: TGTGCCAGCAGTGAAGCGGGAGGACCCTACGAGCAGTACTTC

D gene: .
clone size: once
J gene: TRBJ2-7
V gene: TRBV14
CDR3 protein: CASSPFPSYEQYF
CDR3 DNA: TGTGCCAGCAGCCCTTTCCCCTCCTACGAGCAGTACTTC

D gene: .
clone size: .
J gene: TRBJ2-3
V gene: TRBV27
CDR3 protein: CASSRVRGTQYF
CDR3 DNA: TGTGCCAGCAGCCGGGTGCGAGGTACGCAGTATTTT

D gene: .
clone size: .
J gene: TRBJ2-1
V gene: TRBV15
CDR3 protein: CATSRDEGPTMEQFF
CDR3 DNA: TGTGCCACCAGCAGAGATGAGGGTCCCACAATGGAGCAGTTCTTC

D gene: .
clone size: .
J gene: TRBJ1-6
V gene: TRBV5-1
CDR3 protein: CASSSGTPDNSPLHF
CDR3 DNA: TGCGCCAGCAGCTCCGGAACACCGGATAATTCACCCCTCCACTTT

D gene: TRBD2
clone size: once
J gene: TRBJ2-1
V gene: TRBV4-2
CDR3 protein: CASSLSNPAGGPQVFF
CDR3 DNA: TGTGCCAGCAGCCTTTCTAACCCAGCGGGAGGGCCACAGGTGTTCTTC

D gene: TRBD1
clone size: .
J gene: TRBJ2-3
V gene: TRBV19
CDR3 protein: CASSIATGGTDTQYF
CDR3 DNA: TGTGCCAGTAGTATCGCGACAGGGGGGACAGATACGCAGTATTTT

D gene: .
clone size: .
J gene: TRBJ2-7
V gene: TRBV18
CDR3 protein: CASSPGEVSYEQYF
CDR3 DNA: TGTGCCAGCTCACCGGGGGAGGTTAGCTACGAGCAGTACTTC

D gene: .
clone size: .
J gene: TRBJ2-7
V gene: TRBV7-2
CDR3 protein: CASSLGGASSYEQYF
CDR3 DNA: TGTGCCAGCAGCTTAGGGGGGGCCAGCTCCTACGAGCAGTACTTC

D gene: TRBD2
clone size: .
J gene: TRBJ2-2
V gene: TRBV28
CDR3 protein: CAINRGAGELFF
CDR3 DNA: TGTGCCATCAACCGGGGGGCCGGGGAGCTGTTTTTT

D gene: .
clone size: .
J gene: TRBJ2-2
V gene: TRBV19
CDR3 protein: CASSAGSNTGELFF
CDR3 DNA: TGTGCCAGTAGTGCTGGCTCAAACACCGGGGAGCTGTTTTTT